This T cell receptor beta chain was obtained from a study of beta chain features in type 1 diabetes. Whole-study results and caveats: A potential influence of HLA type upon TCRB rearrangement remained unresolved herein. For Type 1 diabetes patients, all four CD4+ subsets carried TCRB CDR3s that were moderately but significantly shorter. When VDJ junctions were examined, type 1 diabetes patients showed fewer insertions and more deletions.

The CDR3 length is 16 residues. V shed 6 bases and J 7 bases; nucleotides not matched to a gene: 15. Germline-derived CDR1 and CDR2 are MNHNY and SVGAGI (reference sequence). About this clone itself: Its antigen is still unknown.

Expressed TCRB transcripts were sequenced, since all the RNA that had been isolated was reverse transcribed. Produced via immunoSEQ multiplex PCR; TCRdb's table is partial and in-frame only. The table has around 70,000 clones, about 50% seen once. A single heparinised blood sample, averaging approximately 116 mL, was obtained per donor. Purity exceeded 95% in all sorted populations. The sample consisted of central memory CD4+ T cells from blood. The V call is TRBV6-6, the J call TRBJ2-1; 7 bases match TRBD2. This clonotype was obtained from a young man with type 1 diabetes. The CDR3 DNA reads TGTGCCAGCAGCCACGGAGTCGGGGGGACGGGGAATGAGCAGTTCTTC. Its protein product is CASSHGVGGTGNEQFF.